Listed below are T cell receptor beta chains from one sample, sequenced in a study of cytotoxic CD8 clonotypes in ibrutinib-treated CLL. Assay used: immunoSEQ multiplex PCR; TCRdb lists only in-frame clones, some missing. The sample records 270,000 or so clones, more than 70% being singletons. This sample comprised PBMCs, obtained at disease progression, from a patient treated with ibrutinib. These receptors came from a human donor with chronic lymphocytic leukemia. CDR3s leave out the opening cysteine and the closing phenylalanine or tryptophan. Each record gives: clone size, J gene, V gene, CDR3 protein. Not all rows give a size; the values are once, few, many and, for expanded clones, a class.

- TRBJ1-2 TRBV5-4 ASSFPDSYGYT
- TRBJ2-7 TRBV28 ASSWGTVSYEQY
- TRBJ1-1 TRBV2 ASREPLSRAGRSEAF
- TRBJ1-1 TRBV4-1 ASSQADTNTEAF
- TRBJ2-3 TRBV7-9 ASSLDDATQY
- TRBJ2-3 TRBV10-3 AISGGAGEGPIDTQY
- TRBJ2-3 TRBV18 ASSPVPGLEVY
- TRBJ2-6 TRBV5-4 ASSRLGGAGANVLT
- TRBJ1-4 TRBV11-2 ASSLVPGGEGVVKLF
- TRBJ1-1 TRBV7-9 ASSFALRGLDTEAF
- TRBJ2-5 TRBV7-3 ASSLRGTGDETQY
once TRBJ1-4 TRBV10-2 ASSELGYSYEKLF
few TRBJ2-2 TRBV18 ASSPGEAGELF
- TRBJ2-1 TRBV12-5 ASGLVPGSEQF
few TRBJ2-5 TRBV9 ASSVEPLGETQY
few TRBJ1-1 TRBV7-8 ASSLAPGLGTEAF
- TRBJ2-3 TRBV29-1 SVVPGGTDTQY
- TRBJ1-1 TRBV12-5 ASGQRQENTEAF
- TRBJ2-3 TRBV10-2 ASSGRGGEADTQY